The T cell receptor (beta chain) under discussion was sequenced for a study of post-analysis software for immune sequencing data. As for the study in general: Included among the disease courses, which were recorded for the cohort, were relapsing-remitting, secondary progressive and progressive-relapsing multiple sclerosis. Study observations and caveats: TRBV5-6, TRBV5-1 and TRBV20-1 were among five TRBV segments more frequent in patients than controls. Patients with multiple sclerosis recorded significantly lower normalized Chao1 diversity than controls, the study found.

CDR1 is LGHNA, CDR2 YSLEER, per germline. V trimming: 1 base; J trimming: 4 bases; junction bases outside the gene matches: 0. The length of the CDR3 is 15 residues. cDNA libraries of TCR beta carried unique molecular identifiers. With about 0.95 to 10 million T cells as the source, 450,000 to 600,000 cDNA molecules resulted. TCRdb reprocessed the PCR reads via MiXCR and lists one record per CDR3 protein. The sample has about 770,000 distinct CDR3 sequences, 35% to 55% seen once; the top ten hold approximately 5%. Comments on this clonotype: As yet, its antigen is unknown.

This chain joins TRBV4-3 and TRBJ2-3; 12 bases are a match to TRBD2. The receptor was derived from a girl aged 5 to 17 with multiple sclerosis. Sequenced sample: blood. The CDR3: CASSQGLAGADTQYF. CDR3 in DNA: TGCGCCAGCAGCCAAGGACTAGCGGGAGCAGATACGCAGTATTTT.